This entry lists 17 T cell receptor beta chains sequenced from one sample in a study of spatial heterogeneity in lung cancer. The time point is: sample taken at primary tumor resection. From the 5' RACE reads, TCRdb called clonotypes with MiXCR, one entry per CDR3 protein. Of about 25,000 distinct CDR3 sequences in the sample, 6% to 7.5% are singletons; the top ten hold more than 13%. The sequences come from PBMCs, collected at surgery. All receptors come from a male donor with early-stage non-small cell lung cancer.

This clonotype was observed many times. The genes are TRBV6-1 and TRBJ2-1, with 14 positions matching TRBD2. The CDR3 runs 14 residues. V gave up 8 bases and J gave up 7 bases; unmatched junction bases: 4. The germline V gene has CDR1 MNHNS and CDR2 SASEGT. CDR3 sequence: CASRTSGRKNEQFF. The CDR3 nucleotides read TGTGCCAGCCGGACTAGCGGGAGGAAGAATGAGCAGTTCTTC.

This clonotype has a count of ten or more. The chain links TRBV7-9 to TRBJ1-6; 7 bases map to TRBD1. Trimming at V came to 2 bases and at J to 8 bases, leaving 6 bases not matched to a gene. The CDR3 runs to 15 residues. Germline CDR1 and CDR2: SEHNR and FQNEAQ (reference sequence). The CDR3, as DNA: TGTGCCAGCAGCTTAAATAGGGGGCTTGATTCACCCCTCCACTTT. Protein product: CASSLNRGLDSPLHF.

The J gene is TRBJ2-3, the V gene TRBV19; D gene ambiguous. CDR3 length equals 12 residues. Germline V gene sequence: CDR1 LNHDA, CDR2 SQIVND (reference sequence). The V end was cut by 3 bases, the J end by 9 bases, with 10 bases between. This chain's CDR3 is CASSIVTGTQYF. The CDR3 DNA follows: TGTGCCAGTAGTATTGTTACCGGGACGCAGTATTTT.

At least ten counts were recorded for this clonotype. V is TRBV20-1 and J is TRBJ2-5; a possible D gene is TRBD1 (6 bases). V lost 5 bases to trimming and J lost 7 bases, with 11 bases between them. The length of the CDR3 is 11 residues. Germline V lookup: CDR1 DFQATT, CDR2 SNEGSKA (reference sequence). This CDR3 reads CSAYRERTQYF. CDR3 bases: TGCAGTGCTTACAGGGAACGGACCCAGTACTTC.

In its sample, this clonotype was seen many times. The gene calls are TRBV12-3 or TRBV12-4 and TRBJ1-5, with unresolved D. Trimming left V 3 bases short and J 4 bases short, with 7 bases between. There are 13 residues in the CDR3. CDR3 amino acids: CASSLRVNQPQHF. CDR3 DNA: TGTGCCAGCAGTTTGCGAGTTAATCAGCCCCAGCATTTT.

This clonotype was seen ten or more times. The chain combines TRBV7-2 with TRBJ1-1; D gene uncertain. The germline CDR1 and CDR2 sequences are SGHTA and FQGNSA. This CDR3 spans 16 amino acids. Trimming stripped 5 bases from V and 3 bases from J, with 19 bases between. The CDR3 DNA follows: TGTGCCAGCAGCCTAGGGTCGGGAGCGGCAGACACTGAAGCTTTCTTT. This encodes CASSLGSGAADTEAFF.

Many counts were recorded for this clonotype. The chain has TRBV20-1 and TRBJ2-3; 7 bases fit TRBD1. This CDR3 contains 14 residues. Germline loops: CDR1 DFQATT, CDR2 SNEGSKA (reference sequence). V gave up 1 base and J gave up 6 bases; unmatched junction bases: 7. The CDR3 reads CSARVEGGFDTQYF. As DNA, the CDR3 is TGCAGTGCTAGAGTAGAAGGGGGCTTCGATACGCAGTATTTT.

The V and J genes are TRBV12-3 or TRBV12-4 and TRBJ1-1, with D maybe TRBD1 (6 bases). The CDR3 covers 14 residues. Trimming pared 4 bases from V and 2 bases from J, leaving 11 bases between. In nucleotides, the CDR3 is TGTGCCAGCAGTTCAGGACAGCCTAACACTGAAGCTTTCTTT. Amino acids: CASSSGQPNTEAFF.

This clonotype was observed many times. The CDR3 nucleotides read TGTGCCAGCAGCCCACGGCGGGGGGGCTCCATATCTCAAGAGACCCAGTACTTC. Its translation: CASSPRRGGSISQETQYF. J is TRBJ2-5 and V is TRBV7-8; TRBD2 matches at 9 bases. From germline, CDR1 is SGHVS and CDR2 FQNEAQ. CDR3 length: 18 residues. J lost 2 bases, V lost 5 bases, and 15 bases had no gene match.

This clonotype was seen many times. This chain uses TRBV29-1 with TRBJ2-1; D perhaps matches TRBD2 (5 bases). Germline V gene sequence: CDR1 SQVTM, CDR2 ANQGSEA. The germline V and J ends were trimmed by 0 bases and 15 bases, with 9 bases remaining between them. The CDR3 is 10 residues long. The CDR3 is CSVEEETMFF. In nucleotides, the CDR3 is TGCAGCGTTGAAGAGGAGACTATGTTCTTC.

In this sample, this clonotype turned up a few times. The gene calls are TRBV11-3 and TRBJ1-1; D is ambiguous. Looked up from germline, CDR1 is SGHNT and CDR2 is YENEEA. This CDR3 is 17 amino acids long. Trimming took 1 base from V and 2 from J, leaving 17 bases between them. The CDR3 sequence: CASSLVSGQQRNTEAFF. The DNA for the CDR3 is TGTGCCAGCAGCTTAGTTTCCGGGCAGCAAAGAAACACTGAAGCTTTCTTT.

This clonotype has only a few counts. The rearrangement links TRBV28 to TRBJ2-3, with D possibly matching TRBD2 (7 bases). CDR3 length: 17 amino acids. With 5 bases removed from V and 1 base from J, the gap between germline ends came to 19 bases. Looked up from germline, CDR1 is MDHEN and CDR2 is SYDVKM. The CDR3 is CASSVLYGGRRTDTQYF. CDR3 DNA: TGTGCCAGCAGTGTACTCTACGGGGGGCGCCGCACAGATACGCAGTATTTT. Looking up the rest from reference TRBV28 and TRBJ2-3 gives the full variable domain: DVKVTQSSRYLVKRTGEKVFLECVQDMDHENMFWYRQDPGLGLRLIYFSYDVKMKEKGDIPEGYSVSREKKERFSLILESASTNQTSMYLCASSVLYGGRRTDTQYFGPGTRLTVL.

This clonotype was seen repeatedly, ten times or more. V and J are TRBV7-3 and TRBJ1-1, with D perhaps matching TRBD1 (5 bases). The V end lost 5 bases, the J end lost 4 bases, and 14 bases lay between the germline ends. The CDR3 has 14 residues. Germline assignment: CDR1 SGHTA and CDR2 FQGTGA. CDR3 sequence reads: CASSRLTVATEAFF. The CDR3 nucleotides read TGTGCCAGCAGCCGTTTGACAGTCGCCACTGAAGCTTTCTTT. The full variable domain, rest sourced from reference TRBV7-3 and TRBJ1-1, is GAGVSQTPSNKVTEKGKYVELRCDPISGHTALYWYRQSLGQGPEFLIYFQGTGAADDSGLPNDRFFAVRPEGSVSTLKIQRTERGDSAVYLCASSRLTVATEAFFGQGTRLTVV.

The gene calls are TRBV19 and TRBJ2-3; no clear D. Looked up from germline, CDR1 is LNHDA and CDR2 is SQIVND (reference sequence). The CDR3 contains 13 residues. V lost 1 base and J 4 bases, leaving 6 bases between the germline ends. The CDR3 DNA reads as TGTGCCAGTAGTATAGCCGTCTCAGATACGCAGTATTTT. This sequence encodes CASSIAVSDTQYF.

This clonotype was recorded many times. The chain employs TRBV7-2 and TRBJ1-5; the D is unclear. CDR1 SGHTA and CDR2 FQGNSA come from the germline V gene. The CDR3 totals 13 residues. With 3 bases removed from V and 7 bases from J, the gap between germline ends came to 10 bases. CDR3 in DNA: TGTGCCAGCAGCTTCTCCGTAGGGCAGCCCCAGCATTTT. Its translation is CASSFSVGQPQHF.

This clonotype was observed many times. The chain recombines TRBV5-1 with TRBJ2-3; D could derive from TRBD1 or TRBD2 (5 bases each). The CDR3 totals 12 residues. Germline lookup yields CDR1 SGHRS and CDR2 YFSETQ. Trimming removed 0 bases at V and 7 bases at J, with 6 bases between. Here the CDR3 DNA reads TGCGCCAGCAGCTTGGGGGGGTATACGCAGTATTTT. This gives the protein CASSLGGYTQYF.

This clonotype was seen ten or more times. J is TRBJ2-1 and V is TRBV4-1, with D possibly being TRBD1 (6 bases). Trimming removed 8 bases at V and 7 bases at J, with 9 bases between. This CDR3 has 11 residues. The germline CDR1 and CDR2 sequences are MGHRA and YSYEKL. The CDR3 DNA reads TGCGCCAGCGCTAGGGGGAATGAGCAGTTCTTC. It codes for CASARGNEQFF.